The 9 T cell receptor beta chains given below trace back to one sample, sequenced in a study of identical twins. Via MiXCR, TCRdb re-called the 5' RACE reads, giving one row per CDR3 protein. This table has about 660,000 distinct CDR3 sequences, less than 10% appearing once. This same sample was also part of a study on yellow fever vaccine responses in identical twins.

Sequencing was performed on PBMCs. These receptors were collected from a woman between 18 and 29 years old in good health.

This clonotype has at least ten counts. V is TRBV5-1 and J is TRBJ2-7; no firm D call. This CDR3 spans 14 amino acids. Trimming pared 4 bases from V and 0 bases from J, leaving 11 bases between. Germline V lookup: CDR1 SGHRS, CDR2 YFSETQ. CDR3 DNA: TGCGCCAGCAGCGTAGCAACCGTCTCCTACGAGCAGTACTTC. Protein sequence: CASSVATVSYEQYF.

This clonotype was seen only a few times. A read error may account for a junction end that differs from germline. The V and J genes are TRBV28 and TRBJ2-7, with TRBD2 matching over 7 bases. Germline V gene sequence: CDR1 MDHEN, CDR2 SYDVKM. The CDR3 spans 12 residues. This CDR3 reads CASSPLGGTRNF. For the CDR3, the DNA is TGTGCCAGCAGTCCCTTGGGGGGGACTCGGAACTTC.

The chain carries TRBV6-1 and TRBJ2-7, with D possibly TRBD1 on 5 matching bases. V shed 5 bases and J shed 0 bases, with 14 bases lying between them. The CDR3 is 15 residues long. Germline CDR1 reads MNHNS; CDR2 reads SASEGT. This CDR3 reads CASSPPSGLSYEQYF. The CDR3 region has the DNA TGTGCCAGCAGTCCCCCTTCAGGGCTCTCCTACGAGCAGTACTTC.

The chain joins TRBV4-1 to TRBJ2-7; possibly TRBD1 for D (5 bases). CDR1 and CDR2 from the germline V gene are MGHRA and YSYEKL. V was clipped by 8 bases and J by 6 bases, with 20 bases between them. The CDR3 covers 14 residues. The CDR3 protein is CASGRDGVLSEQYF. The DNA of the CDR3 is TGCGCCAGCGGCAGGGATGGTGTTCTTTCCGAGCAGTACTTC.

This clonotype turned up a few times. The chain uses TRBV20-1 and TRBJ2-5, with 9 positions matching TRBD2. Germline CDR1 is DFQATT and CDR2 is SNEGSKA (reference sequence). V trimming: 6 bases; J trimming: 5 bases; junction bases outside the gene matches: 13. The CDR3 has 15 amino acids. The CDR3 sequence is CSATTGLALRETQYF. Here the CDR3 DNA reads TGCAGTGCCACTACGGGACTAGCCCTGCGCGAGACCCAGTACTTC.

Many counts were recorded for this clonotype. The J gene is TRBJ2-1, the V gene TRBV12-3 or TRBV12-4, with D possibly matching TRBD2 (6 bases). CDR3 length: 13 residues. V lost 7 bases and J 3 bases, leaving 10 bases between the germline ends. CDR3 protein: CASKMRGYNEQFF. The DNA for the CDR3 is TGTGCCAGCAAAATGCGGGGCTACAATGAGCAGTTCTTC.

The chain has TRBV14 and TRBJ2-1; D gene uncertain. CDR3 length: 15 residues. Trimming cost V 3 bases and J 6 bases, with 15 bases left between them. Per germline, CDR1 SGHDN and CDR2 FVKESK. This CDR3 reads CASSQAYFPINEQFF. The CDR3 DNA reads as TGTGCCAGCAGCCAGGCTTATTTCCCCATCAATGAGCAGTTCTTC.

This clonotype was seen ten or more times. This rearrangement joins TRBV6-1 to TRBJ2-1; no firm D call. Trimming took off 6 bases at V and 5 bases at J, with 14 bases between the two ends. There are 14 residues in the CDR3. CDR1 is MNHNS and CDR2 is SASEGT in the germline V gene. CDR3 bases: TGTGCCAGCAGCCGCCCCGGACCTAACAATGAGCAGTTCTTC. Protein sequence: CASSRPGPNNEQFF.

This clonotype occurred many times. The V gene is TRBV5-1, the J gene TRBJ2-1, with D unresolved. CDR3 length: 13 amino acids. The V gene's germline CDR1 is SGHRS and CDR2 YFSETQ. Deletions cut 0 bases from V and 6 bases from J, with 7 bases between. CDR3 bases: TGCGCCAGCAGCTTGGGAGGAAGCAATGAGCAGTTCTTC. Encoded protein: CASSLGGSNEQFF.